This TCR beta chain was identified in a study of beta chain features in type 1 diabetes. Study as a whole: Over all samples combined, over 85,000,000 sorted cells were examined. Notes on the study in general: Patients' naive, central memory and Treg TCRB repertoires seemed closer to one another than those of healthy donors.

A sort by CD45RO/CCR7/CD25/CD127/CD95/CD27 yielded CD4+ naive, central memory, regulatory and stem cell-like memory cells. Sort purity for all populations was recorded as exceeding 98%. Reverse transcribing all isolated RNA meant expressed TCRB transcripts were sequenced. Clones were read by immunoSEQ multiplex PCR, and TCRdb kept only the in-frame ones, dropping some. This sample has around 500,000 clones, with over 10% found just once. This clone occurred a few times. What it binds is not known. Germline loops: CDR1 SQVTM, CDR2 ANQGSEA. The CDR3 has 15 amino acids. V was shortened by 7 bases and J by 7 bases, with 23 bases between the two germline ends.

The clonotype originates from a woman aged 18-30 years in good health. Sequenced sample: naive CD4+ T cells from blood. V gene TRBV29-1 combines with J gene TRBJ2-1; perhaps TRBD1 as D (6 bases). The CDR3 spells CSALRQANFRNEQFF. Here the CDR3 DNA reads TGCAGCGCTCTCAGACAGGCGAATTTTAGGAATGAGCAGTTCTTC.